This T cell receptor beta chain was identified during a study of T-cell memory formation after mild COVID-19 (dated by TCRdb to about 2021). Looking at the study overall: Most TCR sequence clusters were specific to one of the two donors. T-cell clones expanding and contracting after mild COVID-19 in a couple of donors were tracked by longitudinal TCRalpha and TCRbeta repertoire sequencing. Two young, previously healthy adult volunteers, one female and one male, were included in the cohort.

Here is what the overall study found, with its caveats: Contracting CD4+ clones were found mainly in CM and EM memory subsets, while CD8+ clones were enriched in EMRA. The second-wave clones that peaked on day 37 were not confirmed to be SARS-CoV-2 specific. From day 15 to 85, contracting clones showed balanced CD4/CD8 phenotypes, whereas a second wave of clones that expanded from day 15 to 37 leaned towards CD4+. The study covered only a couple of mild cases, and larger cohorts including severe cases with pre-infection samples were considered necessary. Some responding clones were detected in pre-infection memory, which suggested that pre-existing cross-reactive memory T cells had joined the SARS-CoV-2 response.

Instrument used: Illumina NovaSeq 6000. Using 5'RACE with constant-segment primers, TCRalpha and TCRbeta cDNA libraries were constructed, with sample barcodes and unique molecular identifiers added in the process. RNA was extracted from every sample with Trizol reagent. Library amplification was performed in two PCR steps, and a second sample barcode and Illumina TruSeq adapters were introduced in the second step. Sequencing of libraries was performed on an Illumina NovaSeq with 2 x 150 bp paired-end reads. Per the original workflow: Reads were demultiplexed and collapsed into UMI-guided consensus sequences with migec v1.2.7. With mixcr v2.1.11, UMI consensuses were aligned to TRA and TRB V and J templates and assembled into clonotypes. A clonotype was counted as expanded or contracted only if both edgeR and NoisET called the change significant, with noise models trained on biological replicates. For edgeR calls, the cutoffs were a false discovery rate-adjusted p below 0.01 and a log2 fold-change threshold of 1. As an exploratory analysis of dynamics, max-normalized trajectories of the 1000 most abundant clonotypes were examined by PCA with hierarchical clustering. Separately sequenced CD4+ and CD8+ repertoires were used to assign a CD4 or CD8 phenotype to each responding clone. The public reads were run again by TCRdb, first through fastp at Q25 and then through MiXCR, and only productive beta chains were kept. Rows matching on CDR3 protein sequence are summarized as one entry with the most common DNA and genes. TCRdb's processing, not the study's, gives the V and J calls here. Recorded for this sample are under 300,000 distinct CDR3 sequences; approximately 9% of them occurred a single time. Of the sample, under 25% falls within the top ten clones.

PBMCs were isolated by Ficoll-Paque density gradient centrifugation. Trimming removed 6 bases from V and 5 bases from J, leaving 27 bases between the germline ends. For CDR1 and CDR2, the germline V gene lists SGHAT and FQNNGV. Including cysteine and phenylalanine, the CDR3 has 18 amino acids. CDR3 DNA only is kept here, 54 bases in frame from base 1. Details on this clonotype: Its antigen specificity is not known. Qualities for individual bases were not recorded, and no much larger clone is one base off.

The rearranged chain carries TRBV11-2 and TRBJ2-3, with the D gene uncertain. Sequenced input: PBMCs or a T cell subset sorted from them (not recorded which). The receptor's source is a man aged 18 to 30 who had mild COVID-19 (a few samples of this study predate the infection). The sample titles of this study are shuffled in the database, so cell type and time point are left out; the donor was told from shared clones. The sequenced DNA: TGTGCCAGCAGACGTCCCGGTTCAGGCCATGAGACCCAAGATACGCAGTATTTT. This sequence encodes CASRRPGSGHETQDTQYF.